This is a list of T cell receptor beta chains from one sample in a study of read filtering for tumor transcriptome and immune sequencing. TCRdb recomputed calls from the reads with MiXCR, one row per CDR3 protein. The table records about 24,000 distinct CDR3 sequences, less than 25% of them present only once. The specimen sequenced was a population of CD138-negative cells sorted from bone marrow. The source is a donor older than 35 with multiple myeloma. CDR3s include the opening cysteine and the closing phenylalanine or tryptophan. Each record gives: V gene, clone size, D gene, J gene, CDR3 DNA, CDR3 protein. A D gene is named only where the DNA matches it firmly. The size entry is marked missing in some rows and otherwise reads once, few, many or a size class.

>TRBV3-1|many|-|TRBJ1-2
TGTGCCAGCAGCCAAGATCGGGCGGGACTCGGCGGAGGCTACACCTTC
CASSQDRAGLGGGYTF
>TRBV27|-|-|TRBJ1-5
TGTGCCAGCACTAACCCCCAGCCCCAGCATTTT
CASTNPQPQHF
>TRBV2|many|-|TRBJ2-7
TGTGCCAGCAGTGAAGTGGGCAGAACCGAGCAGTACTTC
CASSEVGRTEQYF
>TRBV28|many|TRBD1|TRBJ2-5
TGTGCCAGCAGTCACGACAGGGTCCAAGAGACCCAGTACTTC
CASSHDRVQETQYF
>TRBV28|many|-|TRBJ1-1
TGTGCCAGCACCTCCCTCGGGCCTAAAGGCACTGAAGCTTTCTTT
CASTSLGPKGTEAFF
>TRBV7-2|many|-|TRBJ1-1
TGTGCCAGCAGCTTTGGGGGACGGGCGAACACTGAAGCTTTCTTT
CASSFGGRANTEAFF
>TRBV29-1|medium-sized|TRBD1|TRBJ2-1
TGCAGCGTTGCCGGGACAGGCGTGCAGTTCTTC
CSVAGTGVQFF
>TRBV28|many|-|TRBJ2-2
TGTGCCAGCAGTTCCCCATCCCTAGGGGGGAGCGGGGAGCTGTTTTTT
CASSSPSLGGSGELFF
>TRBV7-2|many|-|TRBJ2-7
TGTGCCAGCAGCCCTAGAGGGAGTTTCTCCTCATACGAGCAGTACTTC
CASSPRGSFSSYEQYF
>TRBV5-1|-|TRBD2|TRBJ2-1
TGCGCCAGCAGCTTCGGACTAGCGGGAGACTCCTACAATGAGCAGTTCTTC
CASSFGLAGDSYNEQFF
>TRBV7-2|many|-|TRBJ2-1
TGTGCCAGCAGCCCAGAGGCTAGTCGGAATGAGCAGTTCTTC
CASSPEASRNEQFF
>TRBV6-5|many|TRBD2|TRBJ2-5
TGTGCCAGCAGTCACTATTGGACTAGCGGCGACCAAGAGACCCAGTACTTC
CASSHYWTSGDQETQYF
>TRBV7-2|many|TRBD2|TRBJ2-1
TGTGCCAGCAGCTTACAACTAGCGGGGGACAATGAGCAGTTCTTC
CASSLQLAGDNEQFF
>TRBV5-1|-|TRBD2|TRBJ2-1
TGCGCCAGCAGCTTGGTATCGGGAGGATCCGACGAGCAGTTCTTC
CASSLVSGGSDEQFF
>TRBV13|many|-|TRBJ2-5
TGTGCCAGCAGACCAGAAGGGGGAGAGACCCAGTACTTC
CASRPEGGETQYF
>TRBV28|many|TRBD2|TRBJ2-7
TGTGCCAGCAGCGGACTAGCGGGAAGGTACGAGCAGTACTTC
CASSGLAGRYEQYF
>TRBV5-1|many|-|TRBJ2-2
TGCGCCAGCAGCATTAGCGGAACGCCGAACACCGGGGAGCTGTTTTTT
CASSISGTPNTGELFF
>TRBV28|many|TRBD2|TRBJ2-7
TGTGCCAGCAGTGCTACTTGGACTAGCGGGAGCGCCCTTTCCTACGAGCAGTACTTC
CASSATWTSGSALSYEQYF
>TRBV19|medium-sized|TRBD2|TRBJ2-1
TGTGCCAGTAGTATGGGTCGCGGGAGGGCCCGGGATGAGCAGTTCTTC
CASSMGRGRARDEQFF
>TRBV2|many|-|TRBJ2-5
TGTGCCAGCAGCAAGGGCTTGTTAGAGACCCAGTACTTC
CASSKGLLETQYF
>TRBV5-4|medium-sized|-|TRBJ2-3
TGTGCCAGCAGCCTAGGACTGCTCGGGCAGGCAGATACGCAGTATTTT
CASSLGLLGQADTQYF
>TRBV20-1|-|-|TRBJ1-1
TGCAGTGCTAGAGTATCAGGGTTGAACGCTGAAGCTCTCTTT
CSARVSGLNAEALF
>TRBV5-3|many|-|TRBJ2-4
TGTGCCAGAAGCAGGGGGGTAAGCGGCCCGCGGTTCTCCATTCAGTACTTC
CARSRGVSGPRFSIQYF
>TRBV5-1|few|-|TRBJ2-7
TGCGCCAGCAGCTTGGTGGGGACTGCAATCCACGAGCAGTACTTC
CASSLVGTAIHEQYF
>TRBV20-1|many|-|TRBJ2-5
TGCAGTGCTAGGGGAACAGGGAGAGAGACCCAGTACTTC
CSARGTGRETQYF
>TRBV28|-|TRBD2|TRBJ2-1
TGTGCCAGCAGTGTAACTAGCGGGACCTACAATGAGCAGTTCTTC
CASSVTSGTYNEQFF
>TRBV7-2|many|-|TRBJ2-5
TGTGCCAGCAGCTTAGGGATCGGGGAGACCCAGTACTTC
CASSLGIGETQYF
>TRBV29-1|many|-|TRBJ2-3
TGCAGCGTTGGGGACTCATACACAGATACGCAGTATTTT
CSVGDSYTDTQYF
>TRBV12-3/TRBV12-4|many|TRBD2|TRBJ2-1
TGTGCCAGCAGTCCTCCGACTAGCGGGAGGTCCCGCTCCTACAATGAGCAGTTCTTC
CASSPPTSGRSRSYNEQFF
>TRBV13|medium-sized|-|TRBJ1-1
TGTGCCAGCAGCTTTTACCGAGAAGACTCGAACACTGAAGCTTTCTTT
CASSFYREDSNTEAFF
>TRBV5-1|few|TRBD1|TRBJ1-1
TGCGCCAGCAGCGTGGGACAGGGGGTATACACTGAAGCTTTCTTT
CASSVGQGVYTEAFF
>TRBV5-5|many|TRBD2|TRBJ2-1
TGTGCCAGCAGCTCCATAAGGACTAGCGGGGTTTCCTACAATGAGCAGTTCTTC
CASSSIRTSGVSYNEQFF
>TRBV5-5|many|-|TRBJ2-1
TGTGCCAGCAGCTTGGGCGGAGGGAACTACAATGAGCAGTTCTTC
CASSLGGGNYNEQFF
>TRBV18|many|TRBD1|TRBJ1-6
TGTGCCAGCTCACCGAACAGGGGAGAATCACCCCTCCACTTT
CASSPNRGESPLHF
>TRBV5-1|many|-|TRBJ1-1
TGTGCCAGCAGCCGGGACATGAACACTGAAGCTTTCTTT
CASSRDMNTEAFF
>TRBV20-1|many|-|TRBJ2-7
TGCAGTGCTAGAGATCAGGACGGGAGAGGCTACGAGCAGTACTTC
CSARDQDGRGYEQYF
>TRBV30|few|TRBD2|TRBJ2-1
TGTGCCTGGGGTCCCGGGACTAGCGTGTACAATGAGCAGTTCTTC
CAWGPGTSVYNEQFF
>TRBV19|few|-|TRBJ2-1
TGTGCCAGTAGTATCTTCGGCGGAAACAATGAGCAGTTCTTC
CASSIFGGNNEQFF
>TRBV19|-|TRBD1|TRBJ1-3
TGTGCCACTGGCCCCGGGACAGGGGGCTCCGTCACGGGAAACACCATATATTTT
CATGPGTGGSVTGNTIYF
>TRBV2|many|-|TRBJ2-6
TGTGCCAGCACCAACTGGGAGGGGGCTGGGGCCAACGTCCTGACTTTC
CASTNWEGAGANVLTF
>TRBV25-1|many|TRBD2|TRBJ2-7
TGTGCCAGCAGTGAATTGAGAGCGGGAGGGCCGGGCGAGCAGTACTTC
CASSELRAGGPGEQYF
>TRBV5-5|many|-|TRBJ2-7
TGTGCCAGCAGCTTGGGCCTAGCGAACTACGAGCAGTACTTC
CASSLGLANYEQYF
>TRBV28|many|-|TRBJ2-1
TGTGCCAGCAGTAACACAGGGATCTCCTACAATGAGCAGTTCTTC
CASSNTGISYNEQFF
>TRBV5-1|many|-|TRBJ2-2
TGCGCCAGCAGCTTTGACCCCGGCCGGGAGCTGTTTTTT
CASSFDPGRELFF
>TRBV20-1|many|-|TRBJ2-1
TGCGGTGCTAGAGTCCCCCCATCTGATGAGCAGTTCTTC
CGARVPPSDEQFF
>TRBV7-9|many|-|TRBJ2-2
TGTGCCAGCATCCCTTCTAGCGTCAACACCGGGGAGCTGTTTTTT
CASIPSSVNTGELFF
>TRBV7-2|many|-|TRBJ2-1
TGTGCCAGCAGCTCCCCTTTTGGCCATGAGCAGTTCTTC
CASSSPFGHEQFF
>TRBV7-9|-|-|TRBJ2-1
TGTGCCAGCAGCAAAGTGCCAGCGGTCCATGAGCAGTTCTTC
CASSKVPAVHEQFF
>TRBV29-1|many|-|TRBJ2-1
TGCAGCGTTACCAACAGACAGGTCGTGATAAAGTCCTCCTACAATGAGCAGTTCTTC
CSVTNRQVVIKSSYNEQFF
>TRBV6-1|many|-|TRBJ2-7
TGTGCCAGCAGTGCAGGGGGGTACGAGCAGTACTTC
CASSAGGYEQYF
>TRBV29-1|many|TRBD1|TRBJ2-1
TGCAGCGTTGATCTCGGACAGGTAATAGGTGAGCAGTTCTTC
CSVDLGQVIGEQFF